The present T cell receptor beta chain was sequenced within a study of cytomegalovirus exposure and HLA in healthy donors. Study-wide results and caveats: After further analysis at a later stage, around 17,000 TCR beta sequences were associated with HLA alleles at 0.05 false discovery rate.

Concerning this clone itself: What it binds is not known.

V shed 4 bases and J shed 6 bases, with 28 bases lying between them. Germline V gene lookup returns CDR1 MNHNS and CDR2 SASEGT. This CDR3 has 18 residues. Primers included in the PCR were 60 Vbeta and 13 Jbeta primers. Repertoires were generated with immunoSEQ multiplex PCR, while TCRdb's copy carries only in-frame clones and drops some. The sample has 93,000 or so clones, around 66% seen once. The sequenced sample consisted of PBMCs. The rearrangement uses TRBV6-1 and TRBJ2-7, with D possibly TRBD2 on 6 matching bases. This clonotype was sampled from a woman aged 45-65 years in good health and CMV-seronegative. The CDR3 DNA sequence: TGTGCCAGCAGTGCCGATGGGGTAGCGGTTGGTCTTAGGGTCGAGCAGTACTTC. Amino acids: CASSADGVAVGLRVEQYF.